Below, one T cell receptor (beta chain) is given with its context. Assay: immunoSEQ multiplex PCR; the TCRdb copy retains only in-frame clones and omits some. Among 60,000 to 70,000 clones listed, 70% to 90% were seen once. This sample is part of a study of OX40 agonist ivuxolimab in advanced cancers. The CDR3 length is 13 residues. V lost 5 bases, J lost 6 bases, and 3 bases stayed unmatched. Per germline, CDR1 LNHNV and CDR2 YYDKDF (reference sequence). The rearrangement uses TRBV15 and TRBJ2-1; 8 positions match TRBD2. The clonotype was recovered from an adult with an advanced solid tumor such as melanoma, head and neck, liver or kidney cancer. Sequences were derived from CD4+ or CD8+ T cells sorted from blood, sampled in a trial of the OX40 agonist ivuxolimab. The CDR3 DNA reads TGTGCCACCAGCGGGGGACTAGTCAATGAGCAGTTCTTC. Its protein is CATSGGLVNEQFF.